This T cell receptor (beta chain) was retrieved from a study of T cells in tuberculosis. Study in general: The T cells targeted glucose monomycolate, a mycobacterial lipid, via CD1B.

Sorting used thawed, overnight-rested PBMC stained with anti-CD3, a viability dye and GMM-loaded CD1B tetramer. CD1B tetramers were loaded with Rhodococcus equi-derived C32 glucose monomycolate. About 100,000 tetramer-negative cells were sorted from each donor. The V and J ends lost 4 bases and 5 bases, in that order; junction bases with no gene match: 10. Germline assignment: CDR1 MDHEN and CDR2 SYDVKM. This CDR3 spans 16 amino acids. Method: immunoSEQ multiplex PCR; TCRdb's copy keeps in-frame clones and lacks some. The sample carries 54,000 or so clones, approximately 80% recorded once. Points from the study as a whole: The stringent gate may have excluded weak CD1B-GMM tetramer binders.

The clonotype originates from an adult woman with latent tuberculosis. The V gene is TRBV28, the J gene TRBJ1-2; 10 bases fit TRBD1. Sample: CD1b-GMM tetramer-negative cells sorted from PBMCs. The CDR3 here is CASSSHRQGAGYGYTF. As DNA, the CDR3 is TGTGCCAGCAGTTCCCACAGACAGGGGGCTGGGTATGGCTACACCTTC.